Following are 22 T cell receptor beta chains from one sample sequenced in a study of post-analysis software for immune sequencing data. Study results and limitations: Among 5 or 6 TRBV segments more frequent in patients than controls were TRBV5-6, TRBV5-1 and TRBV20-1.

cDNA libraries for TCR beta contained unique molecular identifiers. Each CDR3 protein gets one entry after TCRdb re-called the PCR reads with MiXCR. In the table there are about half a million distinct CDR3 sequences, around a third of which are singletons. Antigens for these TCRs are unknown. The sample comprised blood. The receptors here all came from a girl aged 2-17 years with multiple sclerosis.

This clonotype was picked up a small number of times. V is TRBV4-1 and J is TRBJ1-2, with D tentatively TRBD1 (5 bases). The CDR3 is 16 amino acids. CDR1 is MGHRA, CDR2 YSYEKL, per germline. V was pared by 1 base and J by 3 bases, with 15 bases between. The CDR3 loop reads CASSQGAGQGDYGYTF. Here the CDR3 DNA reads TGCGCCAGCAGCCAAGGAGCAGGGCAGGGCGACTATGGCTACACCTTC.

A remark on this clonotype: An end of the junction does not agree with germline; a read error may underlie this. The chain carries TRBV11-2 and TRBJ2-5; unclear D gene. The CDR3 is 14 amino acids. From germline, CDR1 is SGHAT and CDR2 FQNNGV. The CDR3 region has the DNA TGTACCAGCAGCTTATGGGGATGGGAAGAGACCCAGTACTTC. It is translated as CTSSLWGWEETQYF.

The chain has TRBV12-3 or TRBV12-4 and TRBJ2-7; D is unresolved. The DNA end is a closer match to TRBJ2-4, so the J assignment may be wrong. There are 11 residues in the CDR3. CDR3 sequence (DNA): TGTGCCAGCAGTCGTGGAAACATTCAGTACTTC. It yields the protein CASSRGNIQYF.

This clonotype was counted between two and nine times. This sequence joins TRBV6-9 and TRBJ2-5; TRBD2 might be the D (6 bases). The CDR3 length is 13 residues. The germline gives CDR1 MNHGY, CDR2 SVAAGI. The ends were cut back, 6 bases at V and 5 bases at J, with 13 bases in the middle. CDR3 DNA: TGTGCCAGCAGCGTGAGTGGAGGGGAGACCCAGTACTTC. Encoded protein: CASSVSGGETQYF.

The chain joins TRBV4-1 to TRBJ2-7, with 10 bases fitting TRBD2. With 8 bases clipped from V and 7 bases from J, the junction kept 8 bases outside the gene matches. The CDR3 is 13 residues long. Germline V gene lookup returns CDR1 MGHRA and CDR2 YSYEKL. The CDR3 reads CASASGGFYEQYF. The CDR3 nucleotides are TGCGCCAGCGCTAGCGGGGGATTTTATGAGCAGTACTTC.

V and J are TRBV28 and TRBJ2-3; D is ambiguous. Germline values: CDR1 MDHEN, CDR2 SYDVKM. The CDR3 consists of 13 residues. The germline V and J ends were trimmed by 8 bases and 5 bases, with 14 bases remaining between them. Here the CDR3 DNA reads TGTGCCAGCTCCCTCGCCCCTCTAGATACGCAGTATTTT. This encodes CASSLAPLDTQYF.

This clonotype was seen a handful of times. The J gene is TRBJ2-7, the V gene TRBV9, with 11 bases identical to TRBD2. The CDR3 has 15 residues. Germline loops: CDR1 SGDLS, CDR2 YYNGEE. Trimming removed 7 bases from V and 2 bases from J; junction bases left unmatched: 8. The CDR3 bases are TGTGCCAGCGGTGTAGCGGGGGGGCCCCCCTACGAGCAGTACTTC. It is translated as CASGVAGGPPYEQYF.

The chain has TRBV13 and TRBJ1-6; TRBD1 aligns across 8 bases. The CDR3 contains 16 residues. CDR1 and CDR2 (germline): PRHDT, FYEKMQ (reference sequence). V lost 4 bases, J lost 7 bases, and 9 bases stayed unmatched. The CDR3, as DNA: TGTGCCAGCAGCTCCTACGGACAGGGTGGCAATTCACCCCTCCACTTT. It is translated as CASSSYGQGGNSPLHF.

This rearrangement joins TRBV5-4 to TRBJ1-4, with a tentative D call TRBD1 (5 bases). This CDR3 has 15 residues. V was clipped by 4 bases and J by 8 bases, with 18 bases between them. Germline CDR1 is SGHNT and CDR2 is YYREEE (reference sequence). The CDR3 spells CASSTRGSLGEKLFF. Here the CDR3 DNA reads TGTGCCAGCAGCACCCGGGGCTCCCTTGGGGAAAAACTGTTTTTT.

This clonotype was picked up a small number of times. The chain combines TRBV12-3 or TRBV12-4 with TRBJ2-5; 8 bases fit TRBD2. With V trimmed by 6 bases and J by 4 bases, 7 bases remained unmatched. This CDR3 region has 14 residues. For the CDR3, the DNA is TGTGCCAGCAGCGCTACGGGGGGGGCAGAGACCCAGTACTTC. Translation: CASSATGGAETQYF.

In its sample, this clonotype was seen many times. The genes are TRBV6-5 and TRBJ2-5, with TRBD1 as a possible D gene (6 bases). The CDR3 covers 14 residues. The V gene's germline CDR1 is MNHEY and CDR2 SVGAGI. V lost 6 bases and J 4 bases, leaving 15 bases between the germline ends. The CDR3 region has the DNA TGTGCCAGCAGGATAGACAGGCCCCCAGAGACCCAGTACTTC. Its translation is CASRIDRPPETQYF.

The V and J genes are TRBV2 and TRBJ1-1; possible D gene TRBD1, 5 bases. This CDR3 region has 12 residues. The germline CDR1 and CDR2 sequences are SNHLY and FYNNEI. This chain's CDR3 is CAGGKLNTEAFF. As DNA, the CDR3 is TGTGCGGGGGGGAAACTGAACACTGAAGCTTTCTTT.

The chain has TRBV7-9 and TRBJ1-2; D remains unclear. Germline lookup yields CDR1 SEHNR and CDR2 FQNEAQ (reference sequence). The V end was cut by 5 bases, the J end by 5 bases, with 12 bases between. The CDR3 runs to 13 residues. CDR3 in DNA: TGTGCCAGCAGCCCCCGGACGGGATATGGCTACACCTTC. Its protein is CASSPRTGYGYTF.

V is TRBV3-1 and J is TRBJ2-1; 11 nucleotides agree with TRBD2. V shed 0 bases, J shed 5 bases, and the junction held 9 bases outside the gene matches. CDR3 length: 18 residues. Germline V CDR1 and CDR2: LGHDT, YNNKEL (reference sequence). CDR3 sequence (DNA): TGTGCCAGCAGCCAAGAAGAGGGACTAGCGGAACTTGACAATGAGCAGTTCTTC. Its protein is CASSQEEGLAELDNEQFF.

The gene calls are TRBV4-2 and TRBJ1-2, with D unresolved. Trimming cost V 5 bases and J 4 bases, with 17 bases left between them. Germline CDR1 LGHNA, CDR2 YNFKEQ. The CDR3 spans 15 residues. The CDR3 coding sequence is TGTGCCAGCAGCAAAGGCTCCCTGACATTCTATGGCTACACCTTC. Translating it yields CASSKGSLTFYGYTF.

A single count supports this clonotype. The V and J genes are TRBV4-2 and TRBJ2-3; no reliable D call. V shed 3 bases and J shed 6 bases, with 19 bases lying between them. The CDR3 sequence is 16 residues long. Germline CDR1 reads LGHNA; CDR2 reads YNFKEQ. This CDR3 is CASSQEETQGWDTQYF. The DNA for the CDR3 is TGTGCCAGCAGCCAGGAAGAGACCCAAGGGTGGGATACGCAGTATTTT.

This clonotype was detected only a few times. V usage is TRBV20-1 and J usage is TRBJ2-4; 12 nucleotides line up with TRBD2. The CDR3 extends over 15 amino acids. Germline V gene sequence: CDR1 DFQATT, CDR2 SNEGSKA (reference sequence). Germline trimming cut 6 bases from V and 2 bases from J; bases unmatched to any gene: 5. This CDR3 is CSAPTSGGTKNIQYF. The DNA for the CDR3 is TGCAGTGCACCGACTAGCGGGGGAACCAAAAACATTCAGTACTTC.

The gene calls are TRBV12-3 or TRBV12-4 and TRBJ2-7; D gene ambiguous. The CDR3 totals 13 residues. V was shortened by 1 base and J by 3 bases, with 7 bases between the two germline ends. The chain's CDR3 is CASSLVRFYEQYF. In DNA form, the CDR3 reads TGTGCCAGCAGTTTAGTCCGTTTCTACGAGCAGTACTTC.

This clonotype was seen a handful of times. The chain joins TRBV5-1 to TRBJ2-1; D gene unclear. The V end lost 4 bases, the J end lost 9 bases, and 11 bases lay between the germline ends. Germline V gene lookup returns CDR1 SGHRS and CDR2 YFSETQ. This CDR3 contains 12 residues. The DNA for the CDR3 is TGCGCCAGCAGCCGCGGAAGGAGTGAGCAGTTCTTC. It encodes CASSRGRSEQFF.

A few counts support this clonotype. This chain uses TRBV15 with TRBJ1-5; D unresolved. The CDR3 is made up of 14 amino acids. V lost 3 bases and J lost 4, with 10 bases in between. Germline V lookup: CDR1 LNHNV, CDR2 YYDKDF (reference sequence). Written as DNA, the CDR3 is TGTGCCACCAGCAGCCGATTGGGTAATCAGCCCCAGCATTTT. Its translation is CATSSRLGNQPQHF.

V usage is TRBV14 and J usage is TRBJ2-7, with 7 bases lining up with TRBD1. With V trimmed by 5 bases and J by 2 bases, 3 bases remained unmatched. This CDR3 is 13 amino acids long. Germline V gene lookup returns CDR1 SGHDN and CDR2 FVKESK. The CDR3 DNA reads TGTGCCAGCAGCGCGACAGGGCCCTACGAGCAGTACTTC. Its translation: CASSATGPYEQYF.

This chain uses TRBV5-7 with TRBJ1-2; TRBD1 agrees at 8 bases. TRBV5-7 is noted as an ORF with a role that remains uncertain. Trimming removed 4 bases from V and 4 bases from J; junction bases left unmatched: 9. This CDR3 region has 15 residues. The CDR3: CASSPGQGRGYGYTF. The DNA of the CDR3 is TGTGCCAGCAGCCCAGGACAGGGCAGGGGCTATGGCTACACCTTC.